The TCR beta chain described here comes from a study of T-cell memory formation after mild COVID-19. MiXCR was run by TCRdb on the 5' RACE reads, yielding one entry per CDR3 protein. This repertoire shows around 450,000 distinct CDR3 sequences, 20% found once; its top ten account for more than 8%. In the case of this clonotype: Its specificity is unknown.

Study-wide points: Clones that contracted from day 15 to 85 had balanced CD4/CD8; later expanders were CD4+ biased. The second-wave clones peaking on day 37 were not confirmed as SARS-CoV-2-specific. CD4+ contracting clones were found mainly in CM and EM, and CD8+ ones in EMRA. Some responding clones appeared in pre-infection memory, suggesting cross-reactive memory joined.

Germline CDR1 reads LNHDA; CDR2 reads SQIVND (reference sequence). V gave up 1 base and J gave up 1 base; unmatched junction bases: 15. The CDR3 covers 19 residues. Sequenced material: PBMCs or a T cell subset sorted from them (not recorded which). The receptor's source is an adult woman who had mild COVID-19 (a few samples of this study predate the infection). Cell type and time point are not known. The chain employs TRBV19 and TRBJ2-7; 8 bases are shared with TRBD2. In nucleotides, the CDR3 is TGTGCCAGTAGTATAGGATCTGGGGGAGCGGGAGAGGTTTCCTACGAGCAGTACTTC. Amino acids: CASSIGSGGAGEVSYEQYF.